This TCR beta chain was recovered during a study of STAT5B mutations in CD4+ large granular lymphocyte leukemia. Study outcomes and limitations: Patient CD4-sorted repertoires stayed more clonal than healthy ones after leukemic-clone removal. 8/27 top patient clones versus 2/35 control clones were TRBV06-family. Main leukemic clonotypes were patient-specific, but roughly 25% appeared at low frequency elsewhere.

To note about this clone: The antigen remains unidentified.

Method: immunoSEQ multiplex PCR; TCRdb's copy keeps in-frame clones and lacks some. The sample lists fewer than 45,000 clones, 75% to 85% occurring once. V dropped 5 bases and J dropped 6; count of bases not matched to a gene: 6. This CDR3 is built from 14 residues. Germline loops: CDR1 MDHEN, CDR2 SYDVKM. This TCR derives from a human donor in good health. The sequenced sample was CD4+ T cells from blood buffy coats. The V and J genes are TRBV28 and TRBJ1-4; 7 bases align to TRBD1. The CDR3 sequence: CASSRRQGHEKLFF. CDR3 nucleotides: TGTGCCAGCAGTAGAAGACAGGGACATGAAAAACTGTTTTTT.